Described below is a single T cell receptor beta chain sequence and its context. This sample was taken from a study of shared clonotypes between healthy human individuals. Here immunoSEQ multiplex PCR was the method, and the copy in TCRdb shows in-frame clones only, minus some. Here the sample spans around 2,000,000 clones, 85% to 95% being singletons. With 4 bases clipped from V and 1 base from J, the junction kept 6 bases outside the gene matches. From germline, CDR1 is SGHNT and CDR2 YYREEE (reference sequence). This CDR3 has 15 residues. Naive CD8 cells, CD45RO-negative and positively selected for CCR7, excluded terminally differentiated effector memory CD45RA+ cells.

Material for sequencing was naive CD8+ T cells sorted from blood. The V call is TRBV5-4, the J call TRBJ1-1, with 8 bases lining up with TRBD1. The TCR was taken from a man younger than 35 in good health. The CDR3 here is CASSRTGLGNTEAFF. CDR3 DNA: TGTGCCAGCAGCCGGACAGGGCTGGGGAACACTGAAGCTTTCTTT.